A single sample gave rise to the 4 T cell receptor beta chains below, sequenced in a study of Ad26.COV2.S vaccination and SARS-CoV-2 variants. The treatment denotes: around 19 received Ad26.COV2.S at low or high dose, single or two shots; 5 received placebo; per-sample allocation not given. Collection of the samples took place on day 63 after the first injection of vaccine or placebo. Sequenced by immunoSEQ multiplex PCR; TCRdb stores in-frame clones only, minus some. The repertoire has about 500,000 clones, 89% of them found once; the top ten carry 1.7%. Sample: peripheral blood, taken in a trial of Ad26.COV2.S vaccine versus placebo. These receptors were collected from a person between 18 and 65 years old who received the Ad26.COV2.S COVID-19 vaccine or a placebo.

V and J are TRBV5-4 and TRBJ2-6; tentatively, D is TRBD2 (6 bases). V shed 4 bases and J shed 0 bases, with 11 bases lying between them. Germline CDR1 SGHNT, CDR2 YYREEE (reference sequence). The CDR3 has 16 residues. The chain's CDR3 is CASSPGRYSGANVLTF. The CDR3 DNA reads as TGTGCCAGCAGCCCGGGGAGGTACTCTGGGGCCAACGTCCTGACTTTC. Full variable domain (missing parts from reference TRBV5-4 and TRBJ2-6): ETGVTQSPTHLIKTRGQQVTLRCSSQSGHNTVSWYQQALGQGPQFIFQYYREEENGRGNFPPRFSGLQFPNYSSELNVNALELDDSALYLCASSPGRYSGANVLTFGAGSRLTVL.

V usage is TRBV5-1 and J usage is TRBJ1-6, with D hard to call. This CDR3 region has 14 residues. V shed 0 bases and J shed 8 bases, with 9 bases lying between them. The V gene's germline CDR1 is SGHRS and CDR2 YFSETQ. The DNA for the CDR3 is TGCGCCAGCAGCTTGGCCGTTTACGATTCACCCCTCCACTTT. Its protein is CASSLAVYDSPLHF.

This rearrangement joins TRBV4-2 to TRBJ1-1; 11 positions match TRBD1. V was pared by 2 bases and J by 1 base, with 9 bases of the junction left unmatched. The CDR3 has 18 amino acids. Germline CDR1 reads LGHNA; CDR2 reads YNFKEQ. Written as DNA, the CDR3 is TGTGCCAGCAGCCAACTCGGGACAGGGGGTCTCCGGAACACTGAAGCTTTCTTT. Amino acid sequence: CASSQLGTGGLRNTEAFF.

Remarks on this clone: Additional DNA sequences in this sample encode the identical CDR3. V is TRBV6-2 or TRBV6-3 and J is TRBJ2-1; D remains unclear. Germline V lookup: CDR1 MNHEY, CDR2 SVGEGT. There are 14 residues in the CDR3. Trimming left V 2 bases short and J 2 bases short, with 7 bases between. The CDR3 loop is CASSYAGAYNEQFF. The CDR3 region has the DNA TGTGCCAGCAGTTACGCCGGAGCCTACAATGAGCAGTTCTTC.